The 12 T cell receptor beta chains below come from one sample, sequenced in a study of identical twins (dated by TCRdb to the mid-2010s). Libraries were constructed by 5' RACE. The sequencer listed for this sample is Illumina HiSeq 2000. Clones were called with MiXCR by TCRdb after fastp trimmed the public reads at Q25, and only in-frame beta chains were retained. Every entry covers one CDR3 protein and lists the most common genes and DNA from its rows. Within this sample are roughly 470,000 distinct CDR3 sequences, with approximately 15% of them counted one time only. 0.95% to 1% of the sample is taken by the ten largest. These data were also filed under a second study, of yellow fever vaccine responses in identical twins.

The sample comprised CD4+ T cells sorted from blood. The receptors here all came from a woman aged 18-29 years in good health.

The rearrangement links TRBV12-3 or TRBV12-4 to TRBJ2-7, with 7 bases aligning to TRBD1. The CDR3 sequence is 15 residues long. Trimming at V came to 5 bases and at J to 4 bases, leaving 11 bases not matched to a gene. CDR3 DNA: TGTGCCAGCAGTCCTACAGGGGTAATTAAGTACGAGCAGTACTTC. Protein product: CASSPTGVIKYEQYF.

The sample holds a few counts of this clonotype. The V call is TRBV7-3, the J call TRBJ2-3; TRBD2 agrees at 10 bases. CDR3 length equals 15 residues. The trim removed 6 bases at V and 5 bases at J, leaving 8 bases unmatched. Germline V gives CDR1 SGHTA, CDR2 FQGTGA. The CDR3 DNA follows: TGTGCCAGCAGGAGAGGACTAGCGGTAGGAGATACGCAGTATTTT. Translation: CASRRGLAVGDTQYF.

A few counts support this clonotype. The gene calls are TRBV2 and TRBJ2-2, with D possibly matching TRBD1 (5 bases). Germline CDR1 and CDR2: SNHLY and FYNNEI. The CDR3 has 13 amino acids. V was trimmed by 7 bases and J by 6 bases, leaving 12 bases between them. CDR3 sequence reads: CASKERGSGELFF. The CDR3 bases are TGTGCCAGCAAAGAAAGGGGATCCGGGGAGCTGTTTTTT. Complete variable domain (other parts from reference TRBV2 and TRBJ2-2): EPEVTQTPSHQVTQMGQEVILRCVPISNHLYFYWYRQILGQKVEFLVSFYNNEISEKSEIFDDQFSVERPDGSNFTLKIRSTKLEDSAMYFCASKERGSGELFFGEGSRLTVL.

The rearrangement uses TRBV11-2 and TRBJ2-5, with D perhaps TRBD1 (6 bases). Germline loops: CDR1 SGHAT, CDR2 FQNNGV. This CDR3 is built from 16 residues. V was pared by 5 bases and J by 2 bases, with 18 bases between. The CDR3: CASSLRSRTEQETQYF. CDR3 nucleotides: TGTGCCAGCAGCCTCAGGTCCCGGACAGAACAAGAGACCCAGTACTTC.

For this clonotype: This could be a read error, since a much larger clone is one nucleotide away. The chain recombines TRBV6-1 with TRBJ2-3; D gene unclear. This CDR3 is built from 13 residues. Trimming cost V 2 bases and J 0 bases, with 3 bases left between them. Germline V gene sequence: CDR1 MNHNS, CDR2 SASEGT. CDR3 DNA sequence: TGTGCCAGCAGTGAATACAGCACAGATACGCAGTATTTT. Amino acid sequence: CASSEYSTDTQYF.

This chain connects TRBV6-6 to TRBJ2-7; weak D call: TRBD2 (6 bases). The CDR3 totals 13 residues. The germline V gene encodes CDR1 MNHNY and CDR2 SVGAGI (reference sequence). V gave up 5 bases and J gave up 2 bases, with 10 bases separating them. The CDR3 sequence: CASSSGGTYEQYF. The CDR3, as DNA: TGTGCCAGCAGTAGCGGAGGGACCTACGAGCAGTACTTC.

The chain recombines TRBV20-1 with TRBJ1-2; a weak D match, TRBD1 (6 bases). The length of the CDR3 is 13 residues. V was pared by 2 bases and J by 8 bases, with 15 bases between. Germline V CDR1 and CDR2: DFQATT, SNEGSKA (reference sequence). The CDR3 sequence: CSARKQGESGYTF. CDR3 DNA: TGCAGTGCTAGAAAACAGGGAGAGTCGGGCTACACCTTC.

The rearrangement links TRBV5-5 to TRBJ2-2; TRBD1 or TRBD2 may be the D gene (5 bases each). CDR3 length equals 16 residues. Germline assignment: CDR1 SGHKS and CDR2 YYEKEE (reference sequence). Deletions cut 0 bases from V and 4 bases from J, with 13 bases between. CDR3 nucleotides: TGTGCCAGCAGCTTGGGGACTTGGGACGGCACCGGGGAGCTGTTTTTT. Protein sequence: CASSLGTWDGTGELFF.

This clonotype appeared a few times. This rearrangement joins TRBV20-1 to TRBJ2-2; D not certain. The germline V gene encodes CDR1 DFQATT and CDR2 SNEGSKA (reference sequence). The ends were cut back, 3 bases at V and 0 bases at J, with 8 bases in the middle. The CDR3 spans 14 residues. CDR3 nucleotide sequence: TGCAGTGCTAGTAGGCAAACGAACACCGGGGAGCTGTTTTTT. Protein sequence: CSASRQTNTGELFF.

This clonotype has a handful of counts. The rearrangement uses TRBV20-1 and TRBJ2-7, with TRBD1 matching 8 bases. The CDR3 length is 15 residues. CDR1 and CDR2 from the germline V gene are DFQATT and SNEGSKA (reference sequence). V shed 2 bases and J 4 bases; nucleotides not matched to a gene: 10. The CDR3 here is CSARRQGTPDYEQYF. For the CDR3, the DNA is TGCAGTGCTAGAAGACAGGGGACACCTGATTACGAGCAGTACTTC.

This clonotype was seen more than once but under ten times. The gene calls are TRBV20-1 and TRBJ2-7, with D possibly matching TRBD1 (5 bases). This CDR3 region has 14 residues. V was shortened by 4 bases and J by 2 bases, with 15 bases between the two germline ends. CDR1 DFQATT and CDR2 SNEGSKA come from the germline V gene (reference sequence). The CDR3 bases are TGCAGTGCTATGCTTACAGGTTCCACCTACGAGCAGTACTTC. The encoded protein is CSAMLTGSTYEQYF.

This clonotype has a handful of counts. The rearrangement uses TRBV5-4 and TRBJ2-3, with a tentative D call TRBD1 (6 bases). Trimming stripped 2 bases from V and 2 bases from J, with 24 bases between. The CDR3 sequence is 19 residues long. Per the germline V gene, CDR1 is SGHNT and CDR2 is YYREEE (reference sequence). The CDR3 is CASSFTPIQGPGTTDTQYF. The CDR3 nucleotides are TGTGCCAGCAGCTTCACGCCCATACAGGGCCCAGGGACCACAGATACGCAGTATTTT.